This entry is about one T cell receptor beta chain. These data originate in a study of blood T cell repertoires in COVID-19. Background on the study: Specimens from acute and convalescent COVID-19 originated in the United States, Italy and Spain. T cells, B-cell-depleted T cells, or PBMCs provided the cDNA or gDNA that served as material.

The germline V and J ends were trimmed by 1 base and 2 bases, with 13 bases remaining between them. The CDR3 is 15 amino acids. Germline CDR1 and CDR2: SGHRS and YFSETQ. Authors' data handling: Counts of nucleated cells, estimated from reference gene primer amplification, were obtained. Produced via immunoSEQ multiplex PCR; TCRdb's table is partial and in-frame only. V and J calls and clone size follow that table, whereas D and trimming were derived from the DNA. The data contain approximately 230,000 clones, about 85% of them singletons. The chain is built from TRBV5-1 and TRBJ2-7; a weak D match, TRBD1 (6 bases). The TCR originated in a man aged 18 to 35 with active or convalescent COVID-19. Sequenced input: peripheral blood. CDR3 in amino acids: CASSLSGQFTYEQYF. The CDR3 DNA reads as TGCGCCAGCAGCTTGAGCGGACAGTTCACCTACGAGCAGTACTTC.